This paragraph covers one TCR beta chain sequence. These data are taken from a study of blood T cell repertoires in COVID-19. The overall study: Both acute and convalescent COVID-19 samples were obtained from the United States, Italy and Spain. Sources were T cells, B-cell-depleted T cells, or PBMCs; the material itself was cDNA or gDNA.

With V trimmed by 0 bases and J by 0 bases, 5 bases remained unmatched. Germline-derived CDR1 and CDR2 are SGHRS and YFSETQ. This CDR3 has 16 residues. Original handling: Nucleated cell counts were estimated from reference gene primer amplification. Profiling relied on immunoSEQ multiplex PCR, and the TCRdb table lists in-frame clones only, not all of them. D and trimming come from the DNA, and the V and J calls and clone size come from that table. The sample has tens of thousands of clones; 75% to 90% are singletons. The sequence was collected from an elderly man with acute or convalescent COVID-19. The rearrangement uses TRBV5-1 and TRBJ1-1; 7 bases match TRBD1. Input material: peripheral blood. DNA of the CDR3: TGCGCCAGCAGCTTGGCCTGGGGGACAGTGAACACTGAAGCTTTCTTT. This sequence encodes CASSLAWGTVNTEAFF.